A selection of T cell receptor beta chains follows, all from one sample in a study of blood T cell repertoires in COVID-19. Clones were read by immunoSEQ multiplex PCR, and TCRdb kept only the in-frame ones, dropping some. The sample consists of about 45,000 clones, approximately 83% of them appearing once. Sequencing used peripheral blood. All receptors come from a man older than 75 in a cohort sampled during active COVID-19. Each CDR3 is given with its conserved first and last residue. The order of the fields is J gene, clone size, V gene, D gene, CDR3 DNA, CDR3 protein. A D gene is named only where the DNA matches it firmly. Size tells how often a clone was seen (once, few, many) or the class of an expanded clone, and some rows leave it out.

j_gene: TRBJ2-3
abundance: -
v_gene: TRBV5-1
d_gene: TRBD2
CDR3nt: TGCGCCAGCAGCTCGCTAGCGGGAGGATCTGATACGCAGTATTTT
CDR3aa: CASSSLAGGSDTQYF

j_gene: TRBJ1-2
abundance: -
v_gene: TRBV5-1
d_gene: -
CDR3nt: TGCGCCAGCAGCTTACAGGCGGGGAATGGCTACACCTTC
CDR3aa: CASSLQAGNGYTF

j_gene: TRBJ2-1
abundance: once
v_gene: TRBV30
d_gene: -
CDR3nt: TGTGCCTGGAGTGTTGGTACTAGCCATGAGCAGTTCTTC
CDR3aa: CAWSVGTSHEQFF

j_gene: TRBJ2-3
abundance: -
v_gene: TRBV7-8
d_gene: -
CDR3nt: TGTGCCAGCAGCTTAGAGCGGCTAGGACCAGATACGCAGTATTTT
CDR3aa: CASSLERLGPDTQYF

j_gene: TRBJ2-7
abundance: -
v_gene: TRBV3-1/TRBV3-2
d_gene: -
CDR3nt: TGTGCCAGCAGCCAATTTCCAGAAACCTACGAGCAGTACTTC
CDR3aa: CASSQFPETYEQYF

j_gene: TRBJ1-6
abundance: -
v_gene: TRBV7-9
d_gene: -
CDR3nt: TGTGCCAGCAGCTTAGAGTCGGGTCGAAGAGCACCCCTCCACTTT
CDR3aa: CASSLESGRRAPLHF

j_gene: TRBJ2-1
abundance: once
v_gene: TRBV7-2
d_gene: -
CDR3nt: TGTGCCAGCAGCCCGGCGGGGACCTCCTACAATGAGCAGTTCTTC
CDR3aa: CASSPAGTSYNEQFF

j_gene: TRBJ2-7
abundance: -
v_gene: TRBV27
d_gene: TRBD2
CDR3nt: TGTGCCAGCAGTCCCCGGCTAGCGGGATCCTACGAGCAGTACTTC
CDR3aa: CASSPRLAGSYEQYF

j_gene: TRBJ2-6
abundance: -
v_gene: TRBV28
d_gene: TRBD2
CDR3nt: TGTGCCAGCAGCCTCCCCCTAGCGGGAGTTTCTGGGGCCAACGTCCTGACTTTC
CDR3aa: CASSLPLAGVSGANVLTF

j_gene: TRBJ2-1
abundance: -
v_gene: TRBV15
d_gene: TRBD1
CDR3nt: TGTGCCACCAGTCGGACAGGGCGAATTGGTGAGCAGTTCTTC
CDR3aa: CATSRTGRIGEQFF

j_gene: TRBJ1-2
abundance: -
v_gene: TRBV6-1
d_gene: -
CDR3nt: TGTGCCAGCAGTGAAGCGGCCGTTAGAGGCTATGGCTACACCTTC
CDR3aa: CASSEAAVRGYGYTF

j_gene: TRBJ1-4
abundance: few
v_gene: TRBV7-9
d_gene: TRBD1
CDR3nt: TGTGCCAGCAGCCCCGGGACAGGTGGTGAAAAACTGTTTTTT
CDR3aa: CASSPGTGGEKLFF

j_gene: TRBJ2-5
abundance: -
v_gene: TRBV2
d_gene: -
CDR3nt: TGTGCCAGCAGCGGACAGTTCCAAGAGACCCAGTACTTC
CDR3aa: CASSGQFQETQYF

j_gene: TRBJ1-6
abundance: -
v_gene: TRBV7-8
d_gene: -
CDR3nt: TGTGCCAGCAGCTTAGTGGGGCAGGGCCACTATAATTCACCCCTCCACTTT
CDR3aa: CASSLVGQGHYNSPLHF

j_gene: TRBJ2-7
abundance: -
v_gene: TRBV11-1
d_gene: TRBD1
CDR3nt: TGTGCCAGCAGCTGGACAGGGCTGGCCTACGAGCAGTACTTC
CDR3aa: CASSWTGLAYEQYF

j_gene: TRBJ2-5
abundance: -
v_gene: TRBV7-9
d_gene: TRBD1
CDR3nt: TGTGCCAGCAGCTTAGCGGGACAGGGCCCATCTCACTTC
CDR3aa: CASSLAGQGPSHF

j_gene: TRBJ2-5
abundance: -
v_gene: TRBV7-9
d_gene: -
CDR3nt: TGTGCCAGCAGCTACGGGAGCGGGGAGACCCAGTACTTC
CDR3aa: CASSYGSGETQYF

j_gene: TRBJ2-5
abundance: once
v_gene: TRBV5-4
d_gene: -
CDR3nt: TGTGCCAGCAGCTTGGCGGTAGTGGAAGAGACCCAGTACTTC
CDR3aa: CASSLAVVEETQYF

j_gene: TRBJ2-7
abundance: many
v_gene: TRBV5-1
d_gene: TRBD2
CDR3nt: TGCGCCAGCAGCTTACCCCTAGCGGGCCCTTGGTACGAGCAGTACTTC
CDR3aa: CASSLPLAGPWYEQYF

j_gene: TRBJ1-2
abundance: -
v_gene: TRBV11-2
d_gene: TRBD1
CDR3nt: TGTGCCAGCAGCCCAAGGGCAGGGGGCTATGGCTACACCTTC
CDR3aa: CASSPRAGGYGYTF

j_gene: TRBJ1-2
abundance: -
v_gene: TRBV5-1
d_gene: -
CDR3nt: TGCGCCAGCAGCTTGGGTCAGGGCGGCTACACCTTC
CDR3aa: CASSLGQGGYTF

j_gene: TRBJ1-6
abundance: many
v_gene: TRBV2
d_gene: TRBD1
CDR3nt: TGTGCCAGCAGTGAAAGGGGACAGACAAATTCACCCCTCCACTTT
CDR3aa: CASSERGQTNSPLHF

j_gene: TRBJ2-1
abundance: -
v_gene: TRBV28
d_gene: TRBD2
CDR3nt: TGTGCCAGCAGTTCCCCCCCTACGGGAGGGCGGAATGAGCAGTTCTTC
CDR3aa: CASSSPPTGGRNEQFF

j_gene: TRBJ1-1
abundance: -
v_gene: TRBV11-2
d_gene: TRBD1
CDR3nt: TGTGCCAGCAGCTTAGAAGGGGGCTGGCCTGAAGCTTTCTTT
CDR3aa: CASSLEGGWPEAFF

j_gene: TRBJ1-4
abundance: -
v_gene: TRBV19
d_gene: -
CDR3nt: TGTGCCAGTAGTAGCCGGGGGAATGAAAAACTGTTTTTT
CDR3aa: CASSSRGNEKLFF

j_gene: TRBJ1-1
abundance: -
v_gene: TRBV5-4
d_gene: TRBD1
CDR3nt: TGTGCCAGCAGCTTGGGAATGAACAGGGGTATGAACGTTGAAGCTTTCTTT
CDR3aa: CASSLGMNRGMNVEAFF

j_gene: TRBJ2-3
abundance: few
v_gene: TRBV6-1
d_gene: -
CDR3nt: TGTGCCAGCAGTGAGGTAGCCACGACAGATACGCAGTATTTT
CDR3aa: CASSEVATTDTQYF

j_gene: TRBJ1-3
abundance: -
v_gene: TRBV9
d_gene: -
CDR3nt: TGTGCCAGCAGCGTAGGAGTGAAGAGCTCTGGAAACACCATATATTTT
CDR3aa: CASSVGVKSSGNTIYF

j_gene: TRBJ2-7
abundance: -
v_gene: TRBV7-9
d_gene: TRBD1
CDR3nt: TGTGCCAGCAGCTTCAACCAGGGGGAGATGAGCGAGCAGTACTTC
CDR3aa: CASSFNQGEMSEQYF

j_gene: TRBJ1-1
abundance: -
v_gene: TRBV12-3/TRBV12-4
d_gene: -
CDR3nt: TGTGCCAGCAGCCTTGGACATAACACTGAAGCTTTCTTT
CDR3aa: CASSLGHNTEAFF

j_gene: TRBJ1-5
abundance: -
v_gene: TRBV28
d_gene: -
CDR3nt: TGTGCCAGCAGCTCTCGGCCCCAGCATTTT
CDR3aa: CASSSRPQHF

j_gene: TRBJ1-1
abundance: -
v_gene: TRBV28
d_gene: -
CDR3nt: TGTGCCAGCAGTTTACGACAGGTTCCCCGTAACACTGAAGCTTTCTTT
CDR3aa: CASSLRQVPRNTEAFF

j_gene: TRBJ1-5
abundance: few
v_gene: TRBV18
d_gene: -
CDR3nt: TGTGCCAGCTCACCACAGGGAGTAAGTAACAATCAGCCCCAGCATTTT
CDR3aa: CASSPQGVSNNQPQHF

j_gene: TRBJ2-5
abundance: -
v_gene: TRBV15
d_gene: -
CDR3nt: TGTGCCACCAGCACTAGTCTAGCGCCCCAAGAGACCCAGTACTTC
CDR3aa: CATSTSLAPQETQYF

j_gene: TRBJ2-3
abundance: -
v_gene: TRBV5-6
d_gene: TRBD1
CDR3nt: TGTGCCAGCAGCTCACGACAGGGGAGAGATACGCAGTATTTT
CDR3aa: CASSSRQGRDTQYF

j_gene: TRBJ2-7
abundance: -
v_gene: TRBV11-2
d_gene: -
CDR3nt: TGTGCCAGCAGCTCTCAGGGATTCGAGCAGTACTTC
CDR3aa: CASSSQGFEQYF

j_gene: TRBJ2-7
abundance: -
v_gene: TRBV6-5
d_gene: -
CDR3nt: TGTGCCAGCAGTTCCGGACATTACGAGCAGTACTTC
CDR3aa: CASSSGHYEQYF

j_gene: TRBJ1-1
abundance: -
v_gene: TRBV29-1
d_gene: TRBD1
CDR3nt: TGCAGCGTTGGGACAGGGAAGAACACTGAAGCTTTCTTT
CDR3aa: CSVGTGKNTEAFF

j_gene: TRBJ2-5
abundance: -
v_gene: TRBV29-1
d_gene: -
CDR3nt: TGCAGCGTTGAAAGCCATCGGCAAGAGACCCAGTACTTC
CDR3aa: CSVESHRQETQYF

j_gene: TRBJ2-7
abundance: -
v_gene: TRBV9
d_gene: TRBD2
CDR3nt: TGTGCCAGCAGCGTTACCGGACTAGCGGGAGACGAGCAGTACTTC
CDR3aa: CASSVTGLAGDEQYF

j_gene: TRBJ2-7
abundance: -
v_gene: TRBV3-1/TRBV3-2
d_gene: -
CDR3nt: TGTGCCAGCAGCCAAGTAATAAACAGGCTTTTTTCCTACGAGCAGTACTTC
CDR3aa: CASSQVINRLFSYEQYF